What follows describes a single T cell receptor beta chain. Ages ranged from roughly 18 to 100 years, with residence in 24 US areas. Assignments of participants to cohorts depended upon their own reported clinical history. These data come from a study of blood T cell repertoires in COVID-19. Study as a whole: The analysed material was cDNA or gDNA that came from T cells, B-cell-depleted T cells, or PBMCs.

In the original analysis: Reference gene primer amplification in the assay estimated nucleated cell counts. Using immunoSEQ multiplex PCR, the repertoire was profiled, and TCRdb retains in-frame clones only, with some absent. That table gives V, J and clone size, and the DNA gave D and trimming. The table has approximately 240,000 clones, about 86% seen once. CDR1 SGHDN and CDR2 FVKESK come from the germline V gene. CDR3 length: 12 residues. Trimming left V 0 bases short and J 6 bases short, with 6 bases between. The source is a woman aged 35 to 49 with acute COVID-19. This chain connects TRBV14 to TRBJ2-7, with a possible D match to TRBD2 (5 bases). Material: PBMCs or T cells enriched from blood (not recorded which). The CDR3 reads CASSQEGGEQYF. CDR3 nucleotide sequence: TGTGCCAGCAGCCAAGAAGGAGGCGAGCAGTACTTC.